A single sample is the source of the 21 T cell receptor beta chains below, sequenced in a study of blood T cell repertoires in COVID-19. Assay used: immunoSEQ multiplex PCR; TCRdb lists only in-frame clones, some missing. The table has fewer than 400,000 clones, around 85% seen once; the top ten hold 3% to 4%. The sample consisted of peripheral blood. Every receptor here comes from a woman younger than 30 with acute or convalescent COVID-19.

The rearrangement joins TRBV24-1 to TRBJ1-2, with D hard to call. Germline CDR1 and CDR2: KGHDR and SFDVKD. This CDR3 comprises 11 residues. The V and J ends lost 3 bases and 13 bases respectively, with 11 bases between them. As DNA, the CDR3 is TGTGCCACCAGTGATGCGAACCGGTTCACCTTC. It encodes CATSDANRFTF.

The chain carries TRBV28 and TRBJ2-1; 7 positions agree with TRBD2. In germline, CDR1 is MDHEN, CDR2 SYDVKM. The CDR3 is 15 amino acids. With V trimmed by 2 bases and J by 3 bases, 4 bases remained unmatched. CDR3 amino acids: CASSLRASGYNEQFF. The CDR3 DNA reads TGTGCCAGCAGTTTAAGGGCTAGCGGCTACAATGAGCAGTTCTTC.

V gene TRBV27 combines with J gene TRBJ2-4; the D gene is possibly TRBD1 (5 bases). The CDR3 covers 15 residues. The V gene's germline CDR1 is MNHEY and CDR2 SMNVEV (reference sequence). Trimming left V 8 bases short and J 3 bases short, with 17 bases between. This CDR3 reads CASRYGRGVKNIQYF. The CDR3 DNA is TGTGCCAGCCGGTATGGAAGGGGCGTCAAAAACATTCAGTACTTC.

The chain employs TRBV11-3 and TRBJ2-1; 11 nucleotides line up with TRBD2. This CDR3 comprises 15 residues. J lost 9 bases, V lost 5 bases, and 9 bases had no gene match. The germline V gene has CDR1 SGHNT and CDR2 YENEEA. Here the CDR3 reads CASSPGVAGGGEQFF. In DNA, the CDR3 is TGTGCCAGCAGCCCTGGGGTAGCGGGAGGGGGTGAGCAGTTCTTC.

V is TRBV9 and J is TRBJ1-3; D is possibly TRBD1 (5 bases). CDR3 length: 15 residues. With 3 bases removed from V and 3 bases from J, the gap between germline ends came to 13 bases. Germline-derived CDR1 and CDR2 are SGDLS and YYNGEE. The DNA for the CDR3 is TGTGCCAGCAGCGCCATTGGGGCGCGTGGAAACACCATATATTTT. It yields the protein CASSAIGARGNTIYF.

The rearrangement links TRBV4-1 to TRBJ1-1, with a possible D match to TRBD1 (5 bases). The germline gives CDR1 MGHRA, CDR2 YSYEKL. This CDR3 spans 14 amino acids. Trimming stripped 4 bases from V and 5 bases from J, with 14 bases between. CDR3 in amino acids: CASSLGTGWTEAFF. The DNA for the CDR3 is TGCGCCAGCAGCCTAGGAACAGGTTGGACTGAAGCTTTCTTT.

The chain couples TRBV5-4 to TRBJ1-2, with 7 positions matching TRBD1. The CDR3 has 13 amino acids. V gave up 4 bases and J gave up 6 bases; unmatched junction bases: 6. Germline CDR1 and CDR2: SGHNT and YYREEE (reference sequence). Written as DNA, the CDR3 is TGTGCCAGCAGCCCTCAGGGGGAGCATGGCTACACCTTC. Translating it yields CASSPQGEHGYTF.

CDR3 DNA: TGTGCCAGCAGTCGGGGACAGGGGTATGGCTACACCTTC. This encodes CASSRGQGYGYTF. The rearrangement links TRBV5-6 to TRBJ1-2; 10 bases fit TRBD1. Germline V gene lookup returns CDR1 SGHDT and CDR2 YYEEEE. Germline trimming cut 5 bases from V and 5 bases from J; bases unmatched to any gene: 3. This CDR3 has 13 residues. The full variable domain, completed using reference TRBV5-6 and TRBJ1-2, is DAGVTQSPTHLIKTRGQQVTLRCSPKSGHDTVSWYQQALGQGPQFIFQYYEEEERQRGNFPDRFSGHQFPNYSSELNVNALLLGDSALYLCASSRGQGYGYTFGSGTRLTVV.

The chain carries TRBV13 and TRBJ1-1, with a tentative D call TRBD1 (5 bases). CDR1 is PRHDT and CDR2 is FYEKMQ in the germline V gene (reference sequence). The CDR3 is 12 residues long. V shed 5 bases and J shed 4 bases, with 8 bases lying between them. This CDR3 is CASSQGATEAFF. The DNA of the CDR3 is TGTGCCAGCAGCCAGGGCGCCACTGAAGCTTTCTTT.

The V and J genes are TRBV10-3 and TRBJ2-3, with 8 bases identical to TRBD2. After removal of 5 bases from V and 1 base from J, the junction contained 5 bases not matched to a gene. The CDR3 contains 15 residues. The germline V gene encodes CDR1 ENHRY and CDR2 SYGVKD. The CDR3 protein is CAISHGLAGTDTQYF. CDR3 DNA: TGTGCCATCAGTCATGGACTAGCAGGCACAGATACGCAGTATTTT.

The chain combines TRBV7-2 with TRBJ2-1, with 9 bases identical to TRBD1. The ends lost 0 bases at V and 4 bases at J; junction bases unmatched: 7. Germline CDR1 and CDR2: SGHTA and FQGNSA. The CDR3 contains 17 residues. The CDR3 sequence is CASSLAVGQGIYNEQFF. CDR3 DNA sequence: TGTGCCAGCAGCTTAGCCGTGGGACAGGGTATATACAATGAGCAGTTCTTC.

CDR3 nucleotide sequence: TGCGCCAGCAGCCAAGTCGCTACTATCCAAGAGACCCAGTACTTC. Translating it yields CASSQVATIQETQYF. This chain connects TRBV4-1 to TRBJ2-5; the D is unclear. The length of the CDR3 is 15 residues. Germline CDR1 reads MGHRA; CDR2 reads YSYEKL. Trimming stripped 1 base from V and 1 base from J, with 10 bases between.

CDR3 sequence (DNA): TGCGCCAGCAGCCGAGACCCGGGAGGAGGTGAAAAACTGTTTTTT. This sequence encodes CASSRDPGGGEKLFF. This chain joins TRBV10-1 and TRBJ1-4, with unresolved D. The CDR3 has 15 residues. Germline CDR1 reads WNHNN; CDR2 reads SYGVQD (reference sequence). Trimming stripped 6 bases from V and 7 bases from J, with 18 bases between.

There are a few counts of this clone. The CDR3: CASSLVAGVTHTQYF. The CDR3 DNA sequence: TGTGCCAGCAGCTTAGTAGCGGGAGTAACCCATACGCAGTATTTT. This chain links TRBV7-9 with TRBJ2-3; 9 bases are a match to TRBD2. CDR3 length: 15 residues. The junction had 6 bases not matched to a gene; V was cut back by 1 base and J by 7 bases. Germline assignment: CDR1 SEHNR and CDR2 FQNEAQ (reference sequence).

The chain employs TRBV19 and TRBJ1-5; D perhaps matches TRBD1 (6 bases). In germline, CDR1 is LNHDA, CDR2 SQIVND (reference sequence). The CDR3 covers 15 residues. V shed 10 bases and J shed 8 bases, with 24 bases lying between them. The CDR3, as DNA: TGTGCCACCCAAACCAGATACAGGGTTACGGAGCCCCAGCATTTT. This translates into CATQTRYRVTEPQHF.

This clone was counted only a few times. V gene TRBV28 combines with J gene TRBJ1-5; TRBD1 matches at 8 bases. Germline CDR1 is MDHEN and CDR2 is SYDVKM. V gave up 7 bases and J gave up 6 bases; unmatched junction bases: 8. The CDR3 runs to 14 residues. The CDR3 region is CASTATGDLQPQHF. CDR3 nucleotides: TGTGCCAGCACTGCGACAGGGGATCTTCAGCCCCAGCATTTT.

J is TRBJ1-1 and V is TRBV11-3; D is undetermined. The V end was cut by 1 base, the J end by 3 bases, with 3 bases between. Germline V gene sequence: CDR1 SGHNT, CDR2 YENEEA. This CDR3 region has 12 residues. This CDR3 reads CASSLVDTEAFF. The CDR3 nucleotides read TGTGCCAGCAGCTTAGTAGACACTGAAGCTTTCTTT. The full variable domain, in which reference TRBV11-3 and TRBJ1-1 provide the parts outside the CDR3, is EAGVVQSPRYKIIEKKQPVAFWCNPISGHNTLYWYLQNLGQGPELLIRYENEEAVDDSQLPKDRFSAERLKGVDSTLKIQPAELGDSAVYLCASSLVDTEAFFGQGTRLTVV.

The rearrangement uses TRBV1 and TRBJ2-1; the DNA was not compared with TRBD2, the D call given in the table. TRBV1 is an annotated pseudogene. The CDR3 is 19 amino acids. CDR3 in DNA: TGCACCAGCGTCGGGGCGGGAGGGACTTTCCCTCTCTCCTACAATGAGCAGTTCTTC. Protein product: CTSVGAGGTFPLSYNEQFF.

This clone was detected once. The rearrangement joins TRBV20-1 to TRBJ2-1, with D perhaps TRBD2 (5 bases). With 3 bases removed from V and 8 bases from J, the gap between germline ends came to 14 bases. The CDR3 contains 13 residues. CDR1 is DFQATT, CDR2 SNEGSKA, per germline (reference sequence). CDR3 sequence (DNA): TGCAGTGCTAGTATACTAGTAAGCGATGAGCAGTTCTTC. Its protein product is CSASILVSDEQFF.

This chain joins TRBV5-1 and TRBJ2-7; the match to TRBD2 covers 9 bases. Trimming cost V 4 bases and J 3 bases; bases outside gene matches: 8. The CDR3 covers 15 residues. Germline lookup yields CDR1 SGHRS and CDR2 YFSETQ. CDR3: CASSRVAGEFYEQYF. The CDR3, as DNA: TGCGCCAGCAGCCGTGTAGCGGGAGAGTTCTACGAGCAGTACTTC.

Note on this clone: An end of the junction does not agree with germline; a read error may underlie this. The V call is TRBV7-9, the J call TRBJ1-3, with D possibly matching TRBD1 (5 bases). Germline V gene sequence: CDR1 SEHNR, CDR2 FQNEAQ (reference sequence). The CDR3 covers 15 residues. CDR3 in DNA: TGTGCCAGCAGCTTAGCAGGGGTCGCTGGAAACACCATATACTTT. It encodes CASSLAGVAGNTIYF.